Sequencing of this T cell receptor (beta chain) was carried out in a study of blood T cell repertoires in COVID-19. Study context: Samples of COVID-19 (acute and convalescent) were obtained from the United States, Italy and Spain. PBMCs, B-cell-depleted T cells, or T cells were the source of the cDNA or gDNA that made up the material.

The germline gives CDR1 KGHSH, CDR2 LQKENI. Germline trimming cut 5 bases from V and 1 base from J; bases unmatched to any gene: 4. This CDR3 contains 14 residues. Assay: immunoSEQ multiplex PCR; the TCRdb copy retains only in-frame clones and omits some. This table has over 200,000 clones, more than 70% appearing once. Source material: peripheral blood. The chain carries TRBV18 and TRBJ2-5, with TRBD1 matching over 7 bases. This sequence was found in an elderly man with acute or convalescent COVID-19. The CDR3 DNA follows: TGTGCCAGCTCAGTAAGGACAGGCCAAGAGACCCAGTACTTC. Translating gives CASSVRTGQETQYF.